The 15 T cell receptor beta chains reported below all come from one sample, sequenced in a study of early T cells in non-severe SARS-CoV-2 infection. TCRdb used MiXCR to reprocess the 5' RACE reads, holding one entry per CDR3 protein. The sample records under 90,000 distinct CDR3 sequences, approximately 15% being singletons. Specimen: whole blood. These receptors were collected from an adult who was a healthcare worker with PCR-confirmed SARS-CoV-2 infection or an uninfected control (not recorded which).

This clonotype was seen only once. This rearrangement joins TRBV29-1 to TRBJ2-5, with D possibly being TRBD1 (6 bases). The CDR3 sequence is 12 residues long. Germline CDR1 SQVTM, CDR2 ANQGSEA. Trimming took off 6 bases at V and 3 bases at J, with 11 bases between the two ends. CDR3 loop: CSVQTGEETQYF. CDR3 DNA: TGCAGCGTGCAGACAGGAGAAGAGACCCAGTACTTC.

This clonotype was seen a few times. The gene calls are TRBV27 and TRBJ2-3; tentatively, D is TRBD1 or TRBD2 (7 bases each). The CDR3 totals 17 residues. V lost 4 bases, J lost 0 bases, and 17 bases lay in between. Germline CDR1 reads MNHEY; CDR2 reads SMNVEV (reference sequence). This chain's CDR3 is CASSSGGVYSSTDTQYF. The CDR3 bases are TGTGCCAGCAGTTCAGGGGGGGTCTATTCTAGCACAGATACGCAGTATTTT.

The chain uses TRBV6-2 or TRBV6-3 and TRBJ2-7; D is tentatively TRBD1 or TRBD2 (5 bases each). With 6 bases removed from V and 6 bases from J, the gap between germline ends came to 9 bases. Germline CDR1 MNHEY, CDR2 SVGEGT. The CDR3 is 11 amino acids. DNA of the CDR3: TGTGCCAGCAGCCACGGGGCCGAGCAGTACTTC. Translated: CASSHGAEQYF.

This clonotype appeared a few times. V and J are TRBV28 and TRBJ2-1; 11 bases fit TRBD1. The trim removed 6 bases at V and 6 bases at J, leaving 7 bases unmatched. Germline loops: CDR1 MDHEN, CDR2 SYDVKM. The CDR3 contains 15 residues. The CDR3, as DNA: TGTGCCAGCAGCACTCCCGGGACAGGGGGCAATGAGCAGTTCTTC. Translating gives CASSTPGTGGNEQFF.

In its sample, this clonotype was seen many times. This chain uses TRBV6-1 with TRBJ1-1; D call uncertain. CDR3 length: 15 amino acids. Trimming left V 0 bases short and J 1 base short, with 9 bases between. CDR1 MNHNS and CDR2 SASEGT come from the germline V gene. Here the CDR3 reads CASSEAAPKNTEAFF. The CDR3 nucleotides read TGTGCCAGCAGTGAAGCAGCACCGAAGAACACTGAAGCTTTCTTT.

This clonotype was detected only a few times. The chain couples TRBV20-1 to TRBJ1-4; D not resolved. This CDR3 has 15 amino acids. CDR1 is DFQATT, CDR2 SNEGSKA, per germline (reference sequence). The V gene lost 4 bases and the J gene lost 3 bases, with 15 bases spanning the gap. This CDR3 reads CSAIMFRGANEKLFF. The CDR3, as DNA: TGCAGTGCTATAATGTTTAGAGGTGCTAATGAAAAACTGTTTTTT.

This clonotype came up a few times. The genes are TRBV15 and TRBJ2-1; the match to TRBD1 covers 9 bases. J lost 9 bases, V lost 7 bases, and 10 bases had no gene match. There are 14 residues in the CDR3. Germline V gene data show CDR1 as LNHNV and CDR2 as YYDKDF (reference sequence). CDR3 amino acids: CATNAGTGSGEQFF. As DNA, the CDR3 is TGTGCCACCAACGCCGGGACAGGGTCGGGTGAGCAGTTCTTC.

A few counts support this clonotype. The chain combines TRBV7-3 with TRBJ1-1; D may be TRBD1 (5 bases). The CDR3 loop spans 15 amino acids. Germline V gene sequence: CDR1 SGHTA, CDR2 FQGTGA. V was pared by 0 bases and J by 4 bases, with 12 bases between. The CDR3 region is CASSLTPQGGTEAFF. CDR3 nucleotides: TGTGCCAGCAGCTTAACGCCCCAGGGCGGCACTGAAGCTTTCTTT.

The V and J genes are TRBV7-2 and TRBJ2-5; D is uncertain. The CDR3 extends over 14 amino acids. CDR1 is SGHTA and CDR2 is FQGNSA in the germline V gene. V lost 5 bases and J lost 4, with 14 bases in between. The DNA of the CDR3 is TGTGCCAGCAGCCAAGCCGGCTATGCAGAGACCCAGTACTTC. It encodes CASSQAGYAETQYF. Full variable domain (remainder filled in from reference TRBV7-2 and TRBJ2-5): GAGVSQSPSNKVTEKGKDVELRCDPISGHTALYWYRQSLGQGLEFLIYFQGNSAPDKSGLPSDRFSAERTGGSVSTLTIQRTQQEDSAVYLCASSQAGYAETQYFGPGTRLLVL.

The rearrangement joins TRBV6-1 to TRBJ2-4; 12 nucleotides match TRBD2. J lost 10 bases, V lost 7 bases, and 5 bases had no gene match. CDR1 and CDR2 (germline): MNHNS, SASEGT. This CDR3 comprises 13 residues. In DNA form, the CDR3 reads TGTGCCAGCACTGGACTAGCGGGGCCTATTCAGTACTTC. As protein: CASTGLAGPIQYF.

This chain connects TRBV29-1 to TRBJ2-7, with 7 nucleotides matching TRBD2. The CDR3 spans 15 residues. Germline V gene data show CDR1 as SQVTM and CDR2 as ANQGSEA. J gave up 1 base and V 4 bases, and 10 bases lay outside the gene matches. For the CDR3, the DNA is TGCAGCGTTGTACGTGGGGGGGACGGATCCTACGAGCAGTACTTC. This sequence encodes CSVVRGGDGSYEQYF.

V usage is TRBV6-1 and J usage is TRBJ2-3; 11 nucleotides line up with TRBD2. Germline-derived CDR1 and CDR2 are MNHNS and SASEGT. Trimming took 5 bases from V and 5 from J; bases not matched to a gene: 12. This CDR3 spans 17 amino acids. This chain's CDR3 is CASSHDIAGGRQDTQYF. CDR3 bases: TGTGCCAGCAGTCATGATATAGCGGGGGGGCGGCAAGATACGCAGTATTTT.

This rearrangement joins TRBV6-6 to TRBJ2-1; possibly TRBD1 for D (5 bases). V gave up 2 bases and J gave up 7 bases, with 12 bases separating them. The germline V gene has CDR1 MNHNY and CDR2 SVGAGI (reference sequence). The CDR3 length is 14 residues. The CDR3 region is CASSYETAMNEQFF. The DNA for the CDR3 is TGTGCCAGCAGTTACGAGACAGCCATGAATGAGCAGTTCTTC.

The V call is TRBV2, the J call TRBJ2-4; TRBD2 aligns across 9 bases. The CDR3 has 16 amino acids. V lost 5 bases, J lost 3 bases, and 8 bases stayed unmatched. The V gene's germline CDR1 is SNHLY and CDR2 FYNNEI. CDR3 amino acids: CASSRDSGGGKNIQYF. CDR3 sequence (DNA): TGTGCCAGCAGTAGGGATAGCGGGGGCGGCAAAAACATTCAGTACTTC.

The chain uses TRBV20-1 and TRBJ1-2, with a weak D call TRBD1 (5 bases). The V end was cut by 3 bases, the J end by 8 bases, with 28 bases between. CDR3 length: 17 amino acids. Germline V gene lookup returns CDR1 DFQATT and CDR2 SNEGSKA (reference sequence). CDR3 region: CSASREIALGDFMGYTF. The CDR3 DNA follows: TGCAGTGCTAGCCGCGAGATTGCTCTGGGGGATTTTATGGGCTACACCTTC.